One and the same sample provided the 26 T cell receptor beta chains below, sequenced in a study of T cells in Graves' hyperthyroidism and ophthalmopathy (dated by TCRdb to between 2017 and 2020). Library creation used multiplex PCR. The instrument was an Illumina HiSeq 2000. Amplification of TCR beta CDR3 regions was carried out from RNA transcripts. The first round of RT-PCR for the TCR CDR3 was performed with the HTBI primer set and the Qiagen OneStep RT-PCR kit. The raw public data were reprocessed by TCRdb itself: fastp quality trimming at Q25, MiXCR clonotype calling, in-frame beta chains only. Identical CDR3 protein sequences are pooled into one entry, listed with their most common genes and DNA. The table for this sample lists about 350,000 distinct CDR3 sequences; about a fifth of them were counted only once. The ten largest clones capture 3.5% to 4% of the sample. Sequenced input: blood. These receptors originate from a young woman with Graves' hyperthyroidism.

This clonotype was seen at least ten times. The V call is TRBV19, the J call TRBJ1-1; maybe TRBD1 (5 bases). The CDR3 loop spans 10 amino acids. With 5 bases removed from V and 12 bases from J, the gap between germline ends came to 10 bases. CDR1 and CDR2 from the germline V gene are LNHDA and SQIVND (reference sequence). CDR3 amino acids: CASSGGPPFF. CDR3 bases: TGTGCCAGTAGTGGGGGACCACCTTTCTTT.

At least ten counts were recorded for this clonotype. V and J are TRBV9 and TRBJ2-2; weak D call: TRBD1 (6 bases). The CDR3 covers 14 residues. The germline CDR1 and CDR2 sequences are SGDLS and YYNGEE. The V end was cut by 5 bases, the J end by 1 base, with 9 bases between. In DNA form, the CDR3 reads TGTGCCAGCAGACGAGGGGGGAACACCGGGGAGCTGTTTTTT. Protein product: CASRRGGNTGELFF. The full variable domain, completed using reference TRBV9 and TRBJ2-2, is DSGVTQTPKHLITATGQRVTLRCSPRSGDLSVYWYQQSLDQGLQFLIQYYNGEERAKGNILERFSAQQFPDLHSELNLSSLELGDSALYFCASRRGGNTGELFFGEGSRLTVL.

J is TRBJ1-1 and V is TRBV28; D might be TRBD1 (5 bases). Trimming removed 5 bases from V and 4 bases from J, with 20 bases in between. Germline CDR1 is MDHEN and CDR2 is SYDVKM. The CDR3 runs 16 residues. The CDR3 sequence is CASSPRHWGRGTEAFF. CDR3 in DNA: TGTGCCAGCAGTCCAAGACATTGGGGTAGGGGCACTGAAGCTTTCTTT. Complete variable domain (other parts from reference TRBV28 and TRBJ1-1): DVKVTQSSRYLVKRTGEKVFLECVQDMDHENMFWYRQDPGLGLRLIYFSYDVKMKEKGDIPEGYSVSREKKERFSLILESASTNQTSMYLCASSPRHWGRGTEAFFGQGTRLTVV.

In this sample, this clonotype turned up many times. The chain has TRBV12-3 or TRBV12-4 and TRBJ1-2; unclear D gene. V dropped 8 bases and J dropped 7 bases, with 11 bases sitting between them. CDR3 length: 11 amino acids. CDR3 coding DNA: TGTGCCAGCTCCCCCGGCCTTGGCTACACCTTC. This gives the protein CASSPGLGYTF.

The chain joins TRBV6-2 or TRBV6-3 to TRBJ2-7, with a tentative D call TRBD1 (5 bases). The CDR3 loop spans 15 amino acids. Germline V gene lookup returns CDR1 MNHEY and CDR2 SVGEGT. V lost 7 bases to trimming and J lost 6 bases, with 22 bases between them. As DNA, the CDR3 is TGTGCCAGCAAATTGGGGCGGTCAGTAGTTGGCGAGCAGTACTTC. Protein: CASKLGRSVVGEQYF.

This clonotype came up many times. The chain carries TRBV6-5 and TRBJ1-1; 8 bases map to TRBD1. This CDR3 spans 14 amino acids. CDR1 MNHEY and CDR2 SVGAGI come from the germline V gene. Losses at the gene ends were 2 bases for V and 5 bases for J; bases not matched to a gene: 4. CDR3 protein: CASSYGRGRTEAFF. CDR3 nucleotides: TGTGCCAGCAGTTACGGCAGGGGGCGAACTGAAGCTTTCTTT.

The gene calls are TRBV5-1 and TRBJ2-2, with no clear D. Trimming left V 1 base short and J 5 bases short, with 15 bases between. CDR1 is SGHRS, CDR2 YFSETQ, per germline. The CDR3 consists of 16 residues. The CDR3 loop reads CASSLLSALGTGELFF. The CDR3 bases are TGCGCCAGCAGCTTGTTGAGCGCGCTTGGTACCGGGGAGCTGTTTTTT. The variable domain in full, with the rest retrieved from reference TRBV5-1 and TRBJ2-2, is KAGVTQTPRYLIKTRGQQVTLSCSPISGHRSVSWYQQTPGQGLQFLFEYFSETQRNKGNFPGRFSGRQFSNSRSEMNVSTLELGDSALYLCASSLLSALGTGELFFGEGSRLTVL.

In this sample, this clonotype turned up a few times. This chain's CDR3 is CASSSSLSSGGKLAKNIQYF. CDR3 DNA sequence: TGCGCCAGCAGCTCCTCCCTGAGTAGCGGGGGCAAACTGGCCAAAAACATTCAGTACTTC. The chain combines TRBV5-1 with TRBJ2-4; 9 positions agree with TRBD2. Per the germline V gene, CDR1 is SGHRS and CDR2 is YFSETQ. The CDR3 totals 20 residues. V dropped 3 bases and J dropped 1; count of bases not matched to a gene: 17.

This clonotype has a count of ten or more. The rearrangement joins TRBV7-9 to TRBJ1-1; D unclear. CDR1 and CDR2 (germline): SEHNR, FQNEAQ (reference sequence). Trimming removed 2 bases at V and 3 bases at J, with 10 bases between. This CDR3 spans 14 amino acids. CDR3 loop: CASSLIPDYTEAFF. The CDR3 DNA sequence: TGTGCCAGCAGCTTAATACCAGACTACACTGAAGCTTTCTTT.

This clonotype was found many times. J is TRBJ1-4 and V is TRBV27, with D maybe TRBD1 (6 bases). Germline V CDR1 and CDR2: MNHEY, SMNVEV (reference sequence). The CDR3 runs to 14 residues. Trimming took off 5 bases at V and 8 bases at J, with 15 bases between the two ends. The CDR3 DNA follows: TGTGCCAGCAGTCCAGACAGGTCACGAGAAAAACTGTTTTTT. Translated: CASSPDRSREKLFF.

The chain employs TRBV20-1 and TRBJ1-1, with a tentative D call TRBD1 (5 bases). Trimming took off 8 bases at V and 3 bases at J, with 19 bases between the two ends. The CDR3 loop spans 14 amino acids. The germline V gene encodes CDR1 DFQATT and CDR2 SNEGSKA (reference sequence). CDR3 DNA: TGCAGTTTAGGAGAGCGGGGGGTGGACACTGAAGCTTTCTTT. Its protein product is CSLGERGVDTEAFF.

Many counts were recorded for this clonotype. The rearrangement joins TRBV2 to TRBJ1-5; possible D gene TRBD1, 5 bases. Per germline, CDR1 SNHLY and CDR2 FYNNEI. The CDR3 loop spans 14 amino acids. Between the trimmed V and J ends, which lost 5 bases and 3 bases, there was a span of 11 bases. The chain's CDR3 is CASSLDSHNQPQHF. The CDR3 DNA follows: TGTGCCAGCAGTCTCGACAGCCACAATCAGCCCCAGCATTTT.

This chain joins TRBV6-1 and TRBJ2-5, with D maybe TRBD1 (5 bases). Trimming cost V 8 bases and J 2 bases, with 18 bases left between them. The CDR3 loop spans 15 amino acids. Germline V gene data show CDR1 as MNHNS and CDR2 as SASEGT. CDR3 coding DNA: TGTGCCAGCTCATTCCAGCATCAGGGACAAGAGACCCAGTACTTC. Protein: CASSFQHQGQETQYF.

The DNA for the CDR3 is TGTGCCAGCAGTTACTCCCTCAGGGCAGGGGTTAAGTTAGGCTATGGCTACACCTTC. This encodes CASSYSLRAGVKLGYGYTF. This chain connects TRBV6-2 or TRBV6-3 to TRBJ1-2; a possible D gene is TRBD1 (6 bases). V dropped 0 bases and J dropped 4 bases, with 24 bases sitting between them. CDR1 is MNHEY, CDR2 SVGEGT, per germline. The length of the CDR3 is 19 residues.

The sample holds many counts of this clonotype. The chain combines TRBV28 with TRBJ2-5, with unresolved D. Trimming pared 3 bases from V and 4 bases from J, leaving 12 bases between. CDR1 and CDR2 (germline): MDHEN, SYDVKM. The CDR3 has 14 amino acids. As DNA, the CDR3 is TGTGCCAGCAGTTTCTGGCAGCTCGGAGAGACCCAGTACTTC. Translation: CASSFWQLGETQYF. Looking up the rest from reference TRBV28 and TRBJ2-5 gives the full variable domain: DVKVTQSSRYLVKRTGEKVFLECVQDMDHENMFWYRQDPGLGLRLIYFSYDVKMKEKGDIPEGYSVSREKKERFSLILESASTNQTSMYLCASSFWQLGETQYFGPGTRLLVL.

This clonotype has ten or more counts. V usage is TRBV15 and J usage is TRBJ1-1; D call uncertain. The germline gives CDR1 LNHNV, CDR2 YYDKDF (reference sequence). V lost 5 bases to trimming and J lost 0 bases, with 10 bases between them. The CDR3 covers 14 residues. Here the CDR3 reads CATSRSNMNTEAFF. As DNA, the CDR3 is TGTGCCACCAGCCGATCGAACATGAACACTGAAGCTTTCTTT.

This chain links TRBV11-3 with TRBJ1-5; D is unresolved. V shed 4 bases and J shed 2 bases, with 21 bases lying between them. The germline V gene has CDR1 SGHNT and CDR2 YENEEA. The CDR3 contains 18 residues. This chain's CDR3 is CASSSLTGRYIRNQPQHF. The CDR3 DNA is TGTGCCAGCAGCTCACTTACTGGGAGATATATTCGCAATCAGCCCCAGCATTTT. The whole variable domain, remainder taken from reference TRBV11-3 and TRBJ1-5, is EAGVVQSPRYKIIEKKQPVAFWCNPISGHNTLYWYLQNLGQGPELLIRYENEEAVDDSQLPKDRFSAERLKGVDSTLKIQPAELGDSAVYLCASSSLTGRYIRNQPQHFGDGTRLSIL.

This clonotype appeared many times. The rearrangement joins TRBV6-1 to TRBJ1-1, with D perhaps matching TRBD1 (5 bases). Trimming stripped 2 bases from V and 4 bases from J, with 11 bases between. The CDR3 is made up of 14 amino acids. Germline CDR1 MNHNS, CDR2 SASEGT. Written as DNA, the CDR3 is TGTGCCAGCAGTGAAAGGAGGGACGCCACTGAAGCTTTCTTT. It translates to CASSERRDATEAFF.

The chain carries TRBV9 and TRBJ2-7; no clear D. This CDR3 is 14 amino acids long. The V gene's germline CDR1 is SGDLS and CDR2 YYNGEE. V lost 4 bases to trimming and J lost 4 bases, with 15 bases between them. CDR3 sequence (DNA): TGTGCCAGCAGCCCAACCAGCTTAAAGTACGAGCAGTACTTC. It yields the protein CASSPTSLKYEQYF. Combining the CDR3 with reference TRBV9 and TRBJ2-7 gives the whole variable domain DSGVTQTPKHLITATGQRVTLRCSPRSGDLSVYWYQQSLDQGLQFLIQYYNGEERAKGNILERFSAQQFPDLHSELNLSSLELGDSALYFCASSPTSLKYEQYFGPGTRLTVT.

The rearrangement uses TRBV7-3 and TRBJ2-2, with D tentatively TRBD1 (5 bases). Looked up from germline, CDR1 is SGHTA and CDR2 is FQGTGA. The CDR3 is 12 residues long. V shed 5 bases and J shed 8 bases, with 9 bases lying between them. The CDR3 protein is CASSPRDGELFF. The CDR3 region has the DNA TGTGCCAGCAGCCCCAGGGATGGGGAGCTGTTTTTT.

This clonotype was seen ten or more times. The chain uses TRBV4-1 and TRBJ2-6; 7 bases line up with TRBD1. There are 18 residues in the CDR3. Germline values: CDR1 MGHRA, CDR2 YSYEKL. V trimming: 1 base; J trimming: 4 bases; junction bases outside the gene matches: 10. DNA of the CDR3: TGCGCCAGCAGCCAAGGTATGGTCAGGGGGACAGGGGCCAACGTCCTGACTTTC. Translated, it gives CASSQGMVRGTGANVLTF.

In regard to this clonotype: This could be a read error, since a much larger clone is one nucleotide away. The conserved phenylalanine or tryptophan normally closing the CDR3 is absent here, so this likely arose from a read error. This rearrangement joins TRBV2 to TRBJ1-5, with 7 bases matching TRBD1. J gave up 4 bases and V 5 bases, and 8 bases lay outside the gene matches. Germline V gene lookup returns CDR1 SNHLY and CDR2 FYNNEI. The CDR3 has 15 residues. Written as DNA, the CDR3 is TGTGCCAGCAGTCTACACCAGACAGGGAATCAGCCCCAGCATATT. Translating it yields CASSLHQTGNQPQHI.

The CDR3 region has the DNA TGTGCCACCAGTGACCCGACAGGGACCTATGGCTACACCTTC. It is translated as CATSDPTGTYGYTF. This chain links TRBV24-1 with TRBJ1-2; 7 bases are shared with TRBD1. Germline assignment: CDR1 KGHDR and CDR2 SFDVKD. With 4 bases clipped from V and 4 bases from J, the junction kept 5 bases outside the gene matches. This CDR3 is 14 amino acids long.

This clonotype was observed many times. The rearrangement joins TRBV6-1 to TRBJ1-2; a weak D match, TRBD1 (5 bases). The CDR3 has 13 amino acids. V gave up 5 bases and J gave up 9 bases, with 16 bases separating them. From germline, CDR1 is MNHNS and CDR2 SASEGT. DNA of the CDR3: TGTGCCAGCAGTCCGGATCGGGGGAGTCGCTACACCTTC. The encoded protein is CASSPDRGSRYTF.

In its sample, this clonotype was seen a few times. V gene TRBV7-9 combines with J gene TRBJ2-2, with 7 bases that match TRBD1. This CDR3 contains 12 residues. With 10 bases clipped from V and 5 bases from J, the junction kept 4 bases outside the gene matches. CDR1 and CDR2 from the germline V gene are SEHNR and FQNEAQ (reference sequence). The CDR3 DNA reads TGTGCCATCCAGACAGGGACCGGGGAGCTGTTTTTT. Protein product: CAIQTGTGELFF. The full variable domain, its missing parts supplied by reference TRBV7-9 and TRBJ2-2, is DTGVSQNPRHKITKRGQNVTFRCDPISEHNRLYWYRQTLGQGPEFLTYFQNEAQLEKSRLLSDRFSAERPKGSFSTLEIQRTEQGDSAMYLCAIQTGTGELFFGEGSRLTVL.

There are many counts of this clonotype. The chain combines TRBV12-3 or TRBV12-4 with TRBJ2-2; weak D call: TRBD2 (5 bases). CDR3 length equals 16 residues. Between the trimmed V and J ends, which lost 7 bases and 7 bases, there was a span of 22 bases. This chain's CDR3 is CASTTPGIVGHGELFF. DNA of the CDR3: TGTGCCAGCACCACCCCGGGGATAGTAGGCCACGGGGAGCTGTTTTTT.